This T cell receptor beta chain is from a study of OX40 agonist ivuxolimab in advanced cancers. Study-level background: Ivuxolimab was an agonistic, fully human IgG2 monoclonal antibody directed against OX40 (CD134), a costimulatory receptor. Intravenous ivuxolimab was administered to patients every 2 weeks at six dose levels: 0.01, 0.1, 0.3, 1.5, 3 and 10 mg/kg. Of the roughly 50 dose-escalation patients, hepatocellular carcinoma was present in roughly 19, melanoma in roughly 15, renal cell carcinoma in 9 and head and neck cancer in 9. The dose-escalation cohort was about 86% male with a mean age of about 60 years, ranging from roughly 23 to 79. Patients were allowed to have had prior anti-PD-1, anti-PD-L1 or anti-CTLA-4 therapy, and roughly 40% of the dose-escalation patients had previously received checkpoint inhibitors. Partial responses were achieved by three dose-escalation patients, of whom one had hepatocellular carcinoma and two had cutaneous melanoma. The point of sequencing TCRbeta in the periphery was to test whether ivuxolimab changed TCR sequence diversity and drove clonal T-cell expansion. The paper covers the monotherapy dose-escalation part of the phase I ivuxolimab trial, which included N of about 56 patients. Broad study findings and their caveats: Which antigens the clonally expanded peripheral T cells were specific for was not determined. In the 0.1-3.0 mg/kg groups, partial responders were among the patients with the lowest normalized peripheral clonal expansion, particularly in CD8+ T cells. At doses of 0.1 to 3.0 mg/kg, clonal expansion of both CD4+ and CD8+ T cells in blood was seen between baseline and week 6. Low levels of normalized T-cell clonal expansion were also seen in some nonresponding patients. On average, CD8+ T cells showed more expanded clones than CD4+ T cells after ivuxolimab.

The CDR3 has 11 amino acids, counting the end cysteine and phenylalanine. The entry retains the CDR3 DNA only, 33 bases that are in frame from base 1. Cut back by 5 bases and 10 bases, the V and J ends lie 12 bases apart. The germline V gene (reference sequence) gives CDR1 as GTSNPN and CDR2 as SVGIG. Genomic DNA was extracted from sorted cells for sequencing of the TCRbeta CDR3 region. The immunoSEQ Assay was used to sequence the TCRbeta CDR3 regions. Held by TCRdb, this immuneACCESS table contains in-frame sequences only and omits some clones. Under half of the omission traces to an unresolved V gene where checked; the cause of the rest is unknown. In all, the sample holds tens of thousands of clones, and around 82% of those were seen once. The ten largest clones represent approximately 2% of the sample. The trial excluded patients who had a history of autoimmune disease or who were on systemic immunosuppression. Peripheral blood for TCR sequencing was collected from all dose cohorts at baseline, on cycle 4 day 1, and on cycle 7 day 1. Samples came from an open-label, multicenter, first-in-human phase I dose-escalation trial of ivuxolimab. The trial enrolled adults with locally advanced or metastatic head and neck squamous cell, hepatocellular, melanoma or renal cell carcinoma. Before TCR sequencing, CD4+ and CD8+ T cells were separately sorted from peripheral blood.

As for this clone: The antigen this receptor binds is unknown. Base quality data are lacking; no much larger clone is found one base away.

The rearranged chain carries TRBV30 and TRBJ2-1, with no confidently assigned D gene. The receptor comes from an adult with an advanced solid tumor such as melanoma, head and neck, liver or kidney cancer. Specimen: CD4+ or CD8+ T cells sorted from blood, collected in a trial of the OX40 agonist ivuxolimab. CDR3 loop: CAWARGWEQFF. The nucleotides are TGTGCCTGGGCTAGAGGTTGGGAGCAGTTCTTC.